This T cell receptor (beta chain) is from a study of blood T cell repertoires in COVID-19. In the study overall: Acute and convalescent COVID-19 specimens originated in the United States, Italy and Spain. Sample material is recorded as cDNA or gDNA derived from T cells, B-cell-depleted T cells, or PBMCs.

The repertoire was sequenced with immunoSEQ multiplex PCR; TCRdb's copy has only in-frame clones and lacks some. The sample has under 80,000 clones, approximately 87% seen once. Germline CDR1 is MDHEN and CDR2 is SYDVKM. Trimming at V came to 6 bases and at J to 8 bases, leaving 13 bases not matched to a gene. The length of the CDR3 is 16 residues. The sequence was obtained from a man older than 75 in a cohort sampled during active COVID-19. V and J are TRBV28 and TRBJ1-4; the match to TRBD1 covers 9 bases. Sequencing was carried out using peripheral blood. For the CDR3, the DNA is TGTGCCAGCAGCTCGGGACAGGGCCATCAAAGAGAAAAACTGTTTTTT. This translates into CASSSGQGHQREKLFF.